A single sample is the source of the 13 T cell receptor beta chains below, sequenced in a study of blood T cells in healthy people across ages (dated by TCRdb to between 2014 and 2017). Preparation of the library involved 5' RACE. TCRdb shows the sequencer as Illumina HiSeq 2500. A second PCR of about 7 to 12 cycles was run with a J-beta primer mix and a sample-barcoded 5' primer. The raw public data were reprocessed by TCRdb itself: fastp quality trimming at Q25, MiXCR clonotype calling, in-frame beta chains only. Each CDR3 protein gets just one entry, which takes the most common genes and DNA from the rows behind it. The sample table holds about 680,000 distinct CDR3 sequences, of which about 52% were seen once. The ten top clones hold 25% to 35% of the sample. The sequencing sample was made of blood. The origin of the receptors is a woman aged 60 to 75 in good health.

This rearrangement joins TRBV20-1 to TRBJ1-4; no firm D call. Germline CDR1 reads DFQATT; CDR2 reads SNEGSKA (reference sequence). V was cut by 2 bases and J by 5 bases, with 9 bases left in between. CDR3 length: 13 residues. The CDR3 bases are TGCAGTGCTAGAAGGGCCGGGAATGAAAAACTGTTTTTT. Amino acids: CSARRAGNEKLFF.

The V and J genes are TRBV5-1 and TRBJ1-1; TRBD1 matches 7 bases. The CDR3 is 17 residues long. Losses at the gene ends were 0 bases for V and 0 bases for J; bases not matched to a gene: 8. Germline V gene lookup returns CDR1 SGHRS and CDR2 YFSETQ. The CDR3 DNA sequence: TGCGCCAGCAGCTTGGCGGGACAGCGAACTCTGAACACTGAAGCTTTCTTT. It encodes CASSLAGQRTLNTEAFF.

This clonotype has only one observation. The gene calls are TRBV28 and TRBJ2-1; 9 nucleotides line up with TRBD2. CDR3 length equals 17 residues. The V gene end was trimmed by 4 bases and the J gene end by 4 bases; junction bases not matched to a gene: 11. The germline gives CDR1 MDHEN, CDR2 SYDVKM. In DNA form, the CDR3 reads TGTGCCAGCAGTTACCCGTTTTTAGCGGGAGATTACAATGAGCAGTTCTTC. This gives the protein CASSYPFLAGDYNEQFF.

About this clonotype itself: This could be a read error, since a much larger clone is one nucleotide away. This chain connects TRBV7-2 to TRBJ2-7; no clear D. The J call may not be correct, given that the DNA end is closer to TRBJ2-5. The length of the CDR3 is 12 residues. The germline CDR1 and CDR2 sequences are SGHTA and FQGNSA. This CDR3 is CASSETLETQYF. The DNA for the CDR3 is TGTGCCAGCAGCGAGACCCTTGAGACCCAGTACTTC.

The chain recombines TRBV2 with TRBJ1-5; 12 nucleotides agree with TRBD1. V was clipped by 6 bases and J by 6 bases; unmatched bases: 3. There are 14 residues in the CDR3. Germline CDR1 and CDR2: SNHLY and FYNNEI. The CDR3 nucleotides read TGTGCCAGCAGGGGACAGGGGGCTCGTCAGCCCCAGCATTTT. This sequence encodes CASRGQGARQPQHF.

CDR3 residues: CSARAAGVRVDTQYF. CDR3 in DNA: TGCAGTGCTAGGGCAGCGGGAGTGAGAGTAGATACGCAGTATTTT. The chain uses TRBV20-1 and TRBJ2-3; 8 nucleotides line up with TRBD2. Germline CDR1 DFQATT, CDR2 SNEGSKA (reference sequence). After removal of 3 bases from V and 5 bases from J, the junction contained 10 bases not matched to a gene. The CDR3 length is 15 residues.

Here the CDR3 reads CASSLAGLARHEQFF. Here the CDR3 DNA reads TGTGCCAGCAGCTTAGCGGGACTAGCAAGACATGAGCAGTTCTTC. The V gene is TRBV7-2, the J gene TRBJ2-1; TRBD2 aligns across 9 bases. J was trimmed by 8 bases and V by 0 bases; bases with no gene match: 5. Germline V gene lookup returns CDR1 SGHTA and CDR2 FQGNSA. The CDR3 is 15 residues long.

The chain employs TRBV5-1 and TRBJ2-3; D unclear. V dropped 5 bases and J dropped 0 bases, with 10 bases sitting between them. CDR1 SGHRS and CDR2 YFSETQ come from the germline V gene. The CDR3 runs to 14 residues. Here the CDR3 DNA reads TGCGCCAGCAGACCTGACTTTAGCACAGATACGCAGTATTTT. This codes for CASRPDFSTDTQYF.

The rearrangement joins TRBV27 to TRBJ2-3; D call uncertain. V lost 6 bases and J lost 3, with 16 bases in between. This CDR3 has 15 residues. CDR1 and CDR2 (germline): MNHEY, SMNVEV (reference sequence). In nucleotides, the CDR3 is TGTGCCAGCAGCCTAAAGACACAGAGTACAGATACGCAGTATTTT. Translation: CASSLKTQSTDTQYF.

This clonotype was seen repeatedly, ten times or more. The chain employs TRBV4-3 and TRBJ2-4; TRBD2 is a possible D gene (6 bases). V dropped 0 bases and J dropped 2 bases, with 14 bases sitting between them. Germline V gene sequence: CDR1 LGHNA, CDR2 YSLEER. The CDR3 consists of 17 residues. Here the CDR3 DNA reads TGCGCCAGCAGCCAAGATGGAGGGGCGACTCCCAAAAACATTCAGTACTTC. Amino acid sequence: CASSQDGGATPKNIQYF.

The chain joins TRBV5-1 to TRBJ1-5; D might be TRBD1 (6 bases). CDR1 SGHRS and CDR2 YFSETQ come from the germline V gene. V lost 0 bases and J 4 bases, leaving 11 bases between the germline ends. The CDR3 extends over 15 amino acids. This CDR3 reads CASSLEGGQNQPQHF. The CDR3 DNA follows: TGCGCCAGCAGCTTGGAAGGCGGACAGAATCAGCCCCAGCATTTT.

This clonotype was detected only a few times. The J gene is TRBJ2-5, the V gene TRBV6-2 or TRBV6-3, with D perhaps TRBD1 (5 bases). The length of the CDR3 is 14 residues. Germline assignment: CDR1 MNHEY and CDR2 SVGEGT. Trimming shortened V by 3 bases and J by 7 bases, and 15 bases separated the two germline ends. CDR3 DNA: TGTGCCAGCAGTTATGGGCAGGGCGTCGTGACCCAGTACTTC. Its translation is CASSYGQGVVTQYF.

A single count supports this clonotype. The genes are TRBV12-3 or TRBV12-4 and TRBJ2-1; D possibly corresponds to TRBD2 (5 bases). V lost 3 bases and J 5 bases, leaving 17 bases between the germline ends. The CDR3 extends over 16 amino acids. The CDR3 is CASSFSASLNNNEQFF. CDR3 nucleotide sequence: TGTGCCAGCAGTTTTAGTGCTAGCTTGAACAACAATGAGCAGTTCTTC.